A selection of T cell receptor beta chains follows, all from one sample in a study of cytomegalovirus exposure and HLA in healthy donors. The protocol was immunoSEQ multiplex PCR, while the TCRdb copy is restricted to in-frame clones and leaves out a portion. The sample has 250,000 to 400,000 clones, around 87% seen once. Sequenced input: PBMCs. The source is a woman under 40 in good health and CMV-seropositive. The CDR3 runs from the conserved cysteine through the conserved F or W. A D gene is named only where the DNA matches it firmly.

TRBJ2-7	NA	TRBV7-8	CASSPTLGEQYF
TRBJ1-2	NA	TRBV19	CASSISGGHYGYTF
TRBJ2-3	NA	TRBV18	CASSTAADTQYF
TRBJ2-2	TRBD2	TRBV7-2	CASSFPAGGQIYTGELFF
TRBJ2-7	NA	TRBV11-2	CASSLGRRIYEQYF
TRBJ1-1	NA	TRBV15	CATSRGLDYEAFF
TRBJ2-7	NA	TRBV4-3	CASSQAAARSYEQYF
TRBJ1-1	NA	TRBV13	CASSPQTGNMNTEAFF
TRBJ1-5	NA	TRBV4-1	CASSHLTGYSNQPQHF
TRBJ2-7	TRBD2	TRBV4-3	CASSQHTSGSYEQYF
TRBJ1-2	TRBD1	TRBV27	CASSASTGYGYTF
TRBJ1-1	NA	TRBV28	CASSRGGLGTEAFF
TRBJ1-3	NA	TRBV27	CASREFPFAGNTIYF
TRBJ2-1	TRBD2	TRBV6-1	CASSEIVSGRPTSYNEQFF
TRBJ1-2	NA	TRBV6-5	CASKTEQEIYGYTF
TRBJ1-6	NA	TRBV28	CASSLRSGLQGWDSPLHF
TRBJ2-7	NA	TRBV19	CASSIGPNYEQYF
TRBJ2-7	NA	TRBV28	CASSSSGTRTYEQYF
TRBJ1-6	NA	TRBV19	CASSIERSSYNSPLHF
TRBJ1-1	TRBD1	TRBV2	CASSEAQGARTEAFF
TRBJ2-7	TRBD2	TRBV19	CASSGTRSSYEQYF
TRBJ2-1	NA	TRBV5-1	CASSHGLWGGNEQFF
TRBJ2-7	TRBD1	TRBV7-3	CASSLKTSDRGYEQYF
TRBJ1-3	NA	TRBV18	CASSPSWPSGNTIYF
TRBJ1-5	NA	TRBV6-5	CASSLSAGTNQPQHF
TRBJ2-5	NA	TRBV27	CASSFHGGGETQYF
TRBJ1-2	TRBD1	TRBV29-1	CSVDEQGADYGYTF
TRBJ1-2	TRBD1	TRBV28	CASRAPGQGYGYTF
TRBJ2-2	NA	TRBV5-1	CASTLGQTTTGELFF
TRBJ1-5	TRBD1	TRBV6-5	CASSQDRGNQPQHF
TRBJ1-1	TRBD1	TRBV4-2	CASSQVGRGTRNTEAFF
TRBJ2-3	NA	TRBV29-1	CSVENADTQYF
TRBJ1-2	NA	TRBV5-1	CASSPGAGDQSGYTF
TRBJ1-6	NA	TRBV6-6	CASSYSIGQGNSPLHF
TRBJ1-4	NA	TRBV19	CASSPGQTANEKLFF
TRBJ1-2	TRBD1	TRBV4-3	CASSQEGGLARDYTF
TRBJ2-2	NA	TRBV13	CASTEYSNTGELFF
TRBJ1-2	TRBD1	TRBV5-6	CASSRPQGAQDYGYTF
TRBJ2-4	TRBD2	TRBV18	CASSLAGGNGAKNIQYF
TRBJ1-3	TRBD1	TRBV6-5	CASSYTGVGNTIYF